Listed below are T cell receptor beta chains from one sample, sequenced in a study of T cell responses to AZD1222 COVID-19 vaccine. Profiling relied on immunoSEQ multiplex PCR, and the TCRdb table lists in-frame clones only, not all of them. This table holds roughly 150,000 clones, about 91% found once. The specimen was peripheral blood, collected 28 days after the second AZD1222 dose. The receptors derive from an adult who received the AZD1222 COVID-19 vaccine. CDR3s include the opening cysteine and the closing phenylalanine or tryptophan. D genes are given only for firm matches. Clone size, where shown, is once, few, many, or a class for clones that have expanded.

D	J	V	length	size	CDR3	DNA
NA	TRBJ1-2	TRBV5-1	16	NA	CASSSDHTTVPYGYTF	TGCGCCAGCAGCTCGGATCATACGACCGTTCCCTATGGCTACACCTTC
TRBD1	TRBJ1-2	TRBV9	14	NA	CASSLNTGGRGYTF	TGTGCCAGCAGCTTAAACACAGGGGGCAGGGGCTACACCTTC
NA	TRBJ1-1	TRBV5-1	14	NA	CASSLQGPHTEAFF	TGCGCCAGCAGCTTGCAGGGTCCCCACACTGAAGCTTTCTTT
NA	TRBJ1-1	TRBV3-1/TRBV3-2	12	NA	CASSQYPAEAFF	TGTGCCAGCAGCCAATATCCAGCTGAAGCTTTCTTT
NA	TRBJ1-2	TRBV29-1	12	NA	CSVAHSHYGYTF	TGCAGCGTTGCCCACAGCCACTATGGCTACACCTTC
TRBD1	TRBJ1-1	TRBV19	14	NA	CASSIRGLFTEAFF	TGTGCCAGTAGTATTAGGGGGCTGTTCACTGAAGCTTTCTTT
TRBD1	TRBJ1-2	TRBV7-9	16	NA	CASSLTTGDFDYGYTF	TGTGCCAGCAGCTTAACAACAGGGGATTTTGACTATGGCTACACCTTC
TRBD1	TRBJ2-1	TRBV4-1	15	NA	CASDSTGDSYNEQFF	TGCGCCAGCGATAGTACAGGGGACTCCTACAATGAGCAGTTCTTC
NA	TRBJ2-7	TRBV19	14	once	CASSIATSSYEQYF	TGTGCCAGTAGTATAGCTACTAGCTCCTACGAGCAGTACTTC
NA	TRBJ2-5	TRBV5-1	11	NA	CASRAGETQYF	TGCGCCAGCAGGGCAGGGGAGACCCAGTACTTC